Shown below are 25 T cell receptor beta chains from a single sample sequenced in a study of cytomegalovirus exposure and HLA in healthy donors. The PCR used 60 Vbeta and 13 Jbeta primers. Profiling relied on immunoSEQ multiplex PCR, and the TCRdb table lists in-frame clones only, not all of them. This table has nearly 200,000 clones, 75% to 90% appearing once. The sample comprised PBMCs. The receptors originated from a woman aged 50 to 60 in good health and CMV-seropositive.

The chain carries TRBV6-1 and TRBJ1-1, with D perhaps matching TRBD1 (6 bases). The germline CDR1 and CDR2 sequences are MNHNS and SASEGT. The length of the CDR3 is 15 residues. Trimming took 5 bases from V and 4 from J, leaving 17 bases between them. The CDR3 sequence: CASSKLQGPGTEAFF. As DNA, the CDR3 is TGTGCCAGCAGTAAGCTCCAGGGGCCCGGCACTGAAGCTTTCTTT.

The V call is TRBV5-1, the J call TRBJ2-1; 8 bases fit TRBD1. The V gene's germline CDR1 is SGHRS and CDR2 YFSETQ. Trimming took 0 bases from V and 0 from J; bases not matched to a gene: 2. There are 16 residues in the CDR3. The CDR3 nucleotides read TGCGCCAGCAGCTTGGTCGGGACAGGCTCCTACAATGAGCAGTTCTTC. Amino acids: CASSLVGTGSYNEQFF.

The chain carries TRBV30 and TRBJ1-2; TRBD1 matches 11 bases. The V and J ends lost 2 bases and 4 bases, in that order; junction bases with no gene match: 9. The CDR3 consists of 16 residues. Germline assignment: CDR1 GTSNPN and CDR2 SVGIG (reference sequence). CDR3 protein: CAWSRGTGTGGYGYTF. The CDR3 bases are TGTGCCTGGAGTAGGGGGACCGGGACAGGGGGCTATGGCTACACCTTC. Looking up the rest from reference TRBV30 and TRBJ1-2 gives the full variable domain: SQTIHQWPATLVQPVGSPLSLECTVEGTSNPNLYWYRQAAGRGLQLLFYSVGIGQISSEVPQNLSASRPQDRQFILSSKKLLLSDSGFYLCAWSRGTGTGGYGYTFGSGTRLTVV.

The V and J genes are TRBV6-5 and TRBJ2-3; the D gene is possibly TRBD2 (5 bases). The CDR3 totals 14 residues. The germline CDR1 and CDR2 sequences are MNHEY and SVGAGI. Trimming shortened V by 6 bases and J by 2 bases, and 12 bases separated the two germline ends. The CDR3 bases are TGTGCCAGCAGGTCCGGGATTCTCACAGATACGCAGTATTTT. Translation gives CASRSGILTDTQYF.

Of note for this clone: At one end, the junction sequence differs from germline, possibly due to a read error. V usage is TRBV7-9 and J usage is TRBJ1-2; 8 bases line up with TRBD1. This CDR3 has 14 residues. Germline CDR1 is SEHNR and CDR2 is FQNEAQ (reference sequence). For the CDR3, the DNA is TGTTCCAGCAGCTTCTCCCGACAGGGGAACGGCTACACCTTC. Translation gives CSSSFSRQGNGYTF.

The chain couples TRBV19 to TRBJ1-5, with 7 positions matching TRBD1. The CDR3 extends over 15 amino acids. Unmatched junction bases numbered 4, after V lost 4 bases and J lost 1 base. The V gene's germline CDR1 is LNHDA and CDR2 SQIVND (reference sequence). The CDR3 sequence is CASSTGTASNQPQHF. In DNA form, the CDR3 reads TGTGCCAGTAGTACCGGGACAGCAAGCAATCAGCCCCAGCATTTT.

The V and J genes are TRBV5-5 and TRBJ1-6; D not resolved. The CDR3 extends over 15 amino acids. From germline, CDR1 is SGHKS and CDR2 YYEKEE (reference sequence). With 0 bases removed from V and 7 bases from J, the gap between germline ends came to 11 bases. Here the CDR3 reads CASSLANTGNSPLHF. In DNA form, the CDR3 reads TGTGCCAGCAGCTTGGCAAACACCGGGAATTCACCCCTCCACTTT.

The gene calls are TRBV4-1 and TRBJ1-1; 7 positions agree with TRBD1. The CDR3 runs 15 residues. The V gene end was trimmed by 3 bases and the J gene end by 4 bases; junction bases not matched to a gene: 8. CDR1 MGHRA and CDR2 YSYEKL come from the germline V gene. The CDR3 spells CASSHPDRDGTEAFF. As DNA, the CDR3 is TGCGCCAGCAGCCATCCCGACAGGGATGGCACTGAAGCTTTCTTT.

The chain combines TRBV27 with TRBJ2-7; D not certain. This CDR3 has 16 amino acids. V lost 0 bases to trimming and J lost 6 bases, with 18 bases between them. From germline, CDR1 is MNHEY and CDR2 SMNVEV (reference sequence). The CDR3 protein is CASSLSWAAASSEQYF. Here the CDR3 DNA reads TGTGCCAGCAGTTTATCGTGGGCAGCCGCATCTTCCGAGCAGTACTTC.

This chain uses TRBV5-1 with TRBJ2-5, with TRBD2 matching over 7 bases. Unmatched junction bases numbered 13, after V lost 3 bases and J lost 5 bases. Germline values: CDR1 SGHRS, CDR2 YFSETQ. The CDR3 is 16 amino acids. DNA of the CDR3: TGCGCCAGCAGCTCCGCCGTGGGGGGGTCGGGGGAGACCCAGTACTTC. It translates to CASSSAVGGSGETQYF.

About this clone itself: Within the sample, other DNA sequences also encode this same CDR3. The chain recombines TRBV20-1 with TRBJ1-2; D is perhaps TRBD1 (6 bases). The CDR3 has 11 residues. Germline CDR1 and CDR2: DFQATT and SNEGSKA (reference sequence). V lost 2 bases and J lost 5, with 6 bases in between. CDR3 nucleotide sequence: TGCAGTGCTAGACAGGGGTATGGCTACACCTTC. Its translation is CSARQGYGYTF.

Only a few counts were recorded for this clone. Germline and junction disagree at one end, which may indicate a read error. This rearrangement joins TRBV7-9 to TRBJ2-1; D possibly corresponds to TRBD2 (5 bases). The CDR3 length is 13 residues. CDR1 is SEHNR, CDR2 FQNEAQ, per germline (reference sequence). The CDR3 loop is CSSSLRAYNEQFF. The CDR3 DNA sequence: TGTTCCAGCAGCTTGAGGGCTTACAATGAGCAGTTCTTC.

The chain couples TRBV5-8 to TRBJ2-2; a weak D match, TRBD2 (6 bases). Germline V CDR1 and CDR2: SGHTS, YDEGEE. Between the trimmed V and J ends, which lost 0 bases and 2 bases, there was a span of 11 bases. This CDR3 spans 16 amino acids. The CDR3, as DNA: TGTGCCAGCAGCTTGGTCTCGGGACTTAACACCGGGGAGCTGTTTTTT. It is translated as CASSLVSGLNTGELFF.

V and J are TRBV28 and TRBJ2-7; D unresolved. The CDR3 runs to 15 residues. Germline assignment: CDR1 MDHEN and CDR2 SYDVKM. The germline V and J ends were trimmed by 8 bases and 5 bases, with 22 bases remaining between them. CDR3 sequence reads: CASRGRWAKVDEQYF. In nucleotides, the CDR3 is TGTGCCAGCCGTGGGCGATGGGCGAAAGTTGACGAGCAGTACTTC.

This clone was counted between two and nine times. The V and J genes are TRBV18 and TRBJ1-1; D possibly corresponds to TRBD1 (5 bases). The CDR3 runs 14 residues. Germline CDR1 KGHSH, CDR2 LQKENI. Trimming removed 2 bases from V and 5 bases from J, with 12 bases in between. The CDR3 spells CASSPERGWTEAFF. The CDR3 bases are TGTGCCAGCTCACCAGAAAGGGGATGGACTGAAGCTTTCTTT.

In this sample, this clone turned up once. V gene TRBV10-3 combines with J gene TRBJ2-7; 8 bases map to TRBD2. The germline V gene has CDR1 ENHRY and CDR2 SYGVKD. The CDR3 extends over 13 amino acids. V shed 2 bases and J 6 bases; nucleotides not matched to a gene: 3. The CDR3 is CAISEKREFEQYF. CDR3 sequence (DNA): TGTGCCATCAGTGAGAAGCGGGAGTTCGAGCAGTACTTC.

The rearrangement uses TRBV4-2 and TRBJ2-1; 8 bases line up with TRBD2. This CDR3 contains 12 residues. Germline CDR1 is LGHNA and CDR2 is YNFKEQ. Trimming at V came to 4 bases and at J to 14 bases, leaving 7 bases not matched to a gene. The CDR3, as DNA: TGTGCCAGCAGCCTCCAGGGCGGGGGGAAGTTCTTC. The encoded protein is CASSLQGGGKFF.

This clone is a singleton in its sample. The chain couples TRBV7-8 to TRBJ1-5, with TRBD1 as a possible D gene (6 bases). This CDR3 contains 14 residues. Looked up from germline, CDR1 is SGHVS and CDR2 is FQNEAQ. With 6 bases removed from V and 3 bases from J, the gap between germline ends came to 12 bases. The CDR3 sequence is CASSLTGNNQPQHF. The DNA of the CDR3 is TGTGCCAGCAGTCTAACAGGGAACAATCAGCCCCAGCATTTT.

This sequence joins TRBV7-2 and TRBJ2-1, with TRBD1 as a possible D gene (5 bases). Germline CDR1 is SGHTA and CDR2 is FQGNSA. V lost 5 bases, J lost 3 bases, and 17 bases lay in between. This CDR3 region has 16 residues. This CDR3 is CASSLQSIRGYNEQFF. The CDR3 DNA sequence: TGTGCCAGCAGCCTCCAGTCCATAAGGGGCTACAATGAGCAGTTCTTC. Full variable domain (outside the CDR3, taken from reference TRBV7-2 and TRBJ2-1): GAGVSQSPSNKVTEKGKDVELRCDPISGHTALYWYRQSLGQGLEFLIYFQGNSAPDKSGLPSDRFSAERTGGSVSTLTIQRTQQEDSAVYLCASSLQSIRGYNEQFFGPGTRLTVL.

J is TRBJ2-5 and V is TRBV19; 9 positions agree with TRBD2. The junction had 2 bases not matched to a gene; V was cut back by 3 bases and J by 0 bases. From germline, CDR1 is LNHDA and CDR2 SQIVND (reference sequence). This CDR3 has 15 residues. The CDR3 DNA sequence: TGTGCCAGTAGTATGGTAGCGGGAGACCAAGAGACCCAGTACTTC. This gives the protein CASSMVAGDQETQYF.

This clone was found once. This sequence joins TRBV29-1 and TRBJ2-3, with TRBD2 identical over 8 bases. In germline, CDR1 is SQVTM, CDR2 ANQGSEA. The CDR3 length is 13 residues. With 4 bases clipped from V and 3 bases from J, the junction kept 3 bases outside the gene matches. The CDR3 nucleotides read TGCAGCGTTGCGGGGGGGCCAACAGATACGCAGTATTTT. Residues: CSVAGGPTDTQYF.

The rearrangement uses TRBV7-2 and TRBJ2-3, with 7 bases matching TRBD2. CDR1 is SGHTA, CDR2 FQGNSA, per germline. The CDR3 sequence is 14 residues long. J was trimmed by 5 bases and V by 5 bases; bases with no gene match: 7. CDR3 sequence reads: CASSKAGWIDTQYF. For the CDR3, the DNA is TGTGCCAGCAGCAAAGCGGGGTGGATAGATACGCAGTATTTT.

The chain links TRBV18 to TRBJ2-7; 7 bases align to TRBD2. The CDR3 runs 14 residues. The trim removed 4 bases at V and 3 bases at J, leaving 6 bases unmatched. CDR1 is KGHSH, CDR2 LQKENI, per germline. CDR3: CASSRRGEDYEQYF. The CDR3 bases are TGTGCCAGCTCACGCCGGGGGGAGGACTACGAGCAGTACTTC.

This clone was picked up a small number of times. The chain couples TRBV2 to TRBJ2-1; D gene unclear. Germline CDR1 and CDR2: SNHLY and FYNNEI. Trimming stripped 7 bases from V and 3 bases from J, with 10 bases between. The CDR3 loop spans 13 amino acids. CDR3 sequence (DNA): TGTGCCAGCATGTGGCTCAGCTACAATGAGCAGTTCTTC. Translated, it gives CASMWLSYNEQFF.

This clone was found once. This chain joins TRBV4-1 and TRBJ1-3, with D unresolved. CDR1 and CDR2 from the germline V gene are MGHRA and YSYEKL. V shed 1 base and J shed 2 bases, with 12 bases lying between them. This CDR3 spans 16 amino acids. In nucleotides, the CDR3 is TGCGCCAGCAGCCAAGTCCCCGGTAGCACTGGAAACACCATATATTTT. Amino acid sequence: CASSQVPGSTGNTIYF.